The 27 T cell receptor beta chains below come from one sample, sequenced in a study of cytomegalovirus exposure and HLA in healthy donors. Primers for the PCR totalled 60 Vbeta and 13 Jbeta. Repertoires were generated with immunoSEQ multiplex PCR, while TCRdb's copy carries only in-frame clones and drops some. The sample has roughly 120,000 clones, approximately 76% seen once. Sequenced material: PBMCs. Receptors originate from a woman between 50 and 59 years old in good health and CMV-seropositive.

The V and J genes are TRBV9 and TRBJ2-2; the D gene is possibly TRBD2 (9 bases). CDR1 and CDR2 from the germline V gene are SGDLS and YYNGEE. The CDR3 extends over 15 amino acids. The ends were cut back, 3 bases at V and 6 bases at J, with 15 bases in the middle. The CDR3 sequence: CASSAGGGRAGELFF. CDR3 nucleotides: TGTGCCAGCAGCGCAGGGGGCGGGAGGGCCGGGGAGCTGTTTTTT.

The chain has TRBV4-1 and TRBJ2-1, with D maybe TRBD2 (6 bases). In germline, CDR1 is MGHRA, CDR2 YSYEKL. V was pared by 3 bases and J by 10 bases, with 10 bases between. The length of the CDR3 is 12 residues. The CDR3 sequence is CASSHITSEQFF. The CDR3 DNA reads TGCGCCAGCAGCCACATTACTAGCGAGCAGTTCTTC.

The rearrangement joins TRBV28 to TRBJ2-2; D is uncertain. The CDR3 spans 11 residues. Deletions cut 6 bases from V and 7 bases from J, with 6 bases between. CDR1 is MDHEN, CDR2 SYDVKM, per germline. The CDR3 nucleotides read TGTGCCAGCAGCCTAAGCGGGGAGCTGTTTTTT. Its translation: CASSLSGELFF.

The rearrangement links TRBV5-1 to TRBJ2-7, with 14 positions matching TRBD2. The CDR3 runs 16 residues. Unmatched junction bases numbered 8, after V lost 4 bases and J lost 5 bases. Germline CDR1 and CDR2: SGHRS and YFSETQ. DNA of the CDR3: TGCGCCAGCAGCGGCGGGACTAGCGGGAGTTGGGACGAGCAGTACTTC. Its translation is CASSGGTSGSWDEQYF.

The chain recombines TRBV15 with TRBJ2-7; 7 bases line up with TRBD1. Trimming took 1 base from V and 5 from J; bases not matched to a gene: 5. The germline V gene encodes CDR1 LNHNV and CDR2 YYDKDF (reference sequence). The length of the CDR3 is 14 residues. The CDR3 bases are TGTGCCACCAGCAGAGGAGACAGGGATCACGAGCAGTACTTC. Encoded protein: CATSRGDRDHEQYF.

The rearrangement links TRBV21-1 to TRBJ2-1; TRBD2 is the table's D call, not checked against the DNA. TRBV21-1 is listed as a pseudogene. The CDR3 consists of 20 residues. CDR3 nucleotides: TGTGCCAGCAGCAAACAGGGACTGGACGGATACACGCTAGAGTACAATGAGCAGTTCTTC. It codes for CASSKQGLDGYTLEYNEQFF.

This clone was seen a handful of times. The chain employs TRBV18 and TRBJ2-7; no definite D call. The CDR3 consists of 13 residues. V lost 2 bases, J lost 1 base, and 6 bases lay in between. The germline V gene has CDR1 KGHSH and CDR2 LQKENI. The CDR3 here is CASSPSVSYEQYF. The CDR3 DNA follows: TGTGCCAGCTCACCAAGCGTTTCCTACGAGCAGTACTTC.

This chain links TRBV4-1 with TRBJ2-5; TRBD2 aligns across 12 bases. CDR3 size: 18 residues. V shed 4 bases and J 4 bases; nucleotides not matched to a gene: 13. Per germline, CDR1 MGHRA and CDR2 YSYEKL. The CDR3 spells CASSPRWASGGAGETQYF. In DNA form, the CDR3 reads TGCGCCAGCAGCCCCCGCTGGGCTAGCGGGGGGGCTGGAGAGACCCAGTACTTC.

The chain links TRBV5-1 to TRBJ2-3; 12 nucleotides agree with TRBD2. Trimming cost V 4 bases and J 5 bases; bases outside gene matches: 5. CDR1 and CDR2 from the germline V gene are SGHRS and YFSETQ. This CDR3 has 15 amino acids. In DNA form, the CDR3 reads TGCGCCAGCAGCCAACAGGGACTAGCGGGAGATACGCAGTATTTT. Its protein is CASSQQGLAGDTQYF.

The rearrangement links TRBV7-9 to TRBJ2-2; 8 nucleotides line up with TRBD1. V shed 5 bases and J 3 bases; nucleotides not matched to a gene: 5. Germline values: CDR1 SEHNR, CDR2 FQNEAQ (reference sequence). The CDR3 spans 15 residues. CDR3 coding DNA: TGTGCCAGCAGCACGGACAGGGCCCACACCGGGGAGCTGTTTTTT. Encoded protein: CASSTDRAHTGELFF. Based on the CDR3 plus reference TRBV7-9 and TRBJ2-2, the full variable domain is DTGVSQNPRHKITKRGQNVTFRCDPISEHNRLYWYRQTLGQGPEFLTYFQNEAQLEKSRLLSDRFSAERPKGSFSTLEIQRTEQGDSAMYLCASSTDRAHTGELFFGEGSRLTVL.

The chain employs TRBV4-3 and TRBJ2-3; 9 nucleotides agree with TRBD2. The trim removed 0 bases at V and 6 bases at J, leaving 10 bases unmatched. The V gene's germline CDR1 is LGHNA and CDR2 YSLEER. There are 17 residues in the CDR3. CDR3: CASSQELVGRGGDTQYF. The CDR3 region has the DNA TGCGCCAGCAGCCAAGAGTTAGTAGGGCGGGGGGGCGATACGCAGTATTTT.

The rearrangement uses TRBV19 and TRBJ2-7, with 8 bases that match TRBD1. Germline assignment: CDR1 LNHDA and CDR2 SQIVND (reference sequence). Trimming took 5 bases from V and 0 from J; bases not matched to a gene: 6. The CDR3 covers 15 residues. The CDR3 loop reads CASSLRTGLSYEQYF. In DNA, the CDR3 is TGTGCCAGTAGTCTGCGGACAGGGCTCTCCTACGAGCAGTACTTC. The entire variable domain, with the rest obtained from reference TRBV19 and TRBJ2-7, is as follows: DGGITQSPKYLFRKEGQNVTLSCEQNLNHDAMYWYRQDPGQGLRLIYYSQIVNDFQKGDIAEGYSVSREKKESFPLTVTSAQKNPTAFYLCASSLRTGLSYEQYFGPGTRLTVT.

The rearrangement uses TRBV7-2 and TRBJ2-5, with 12 bases matching TRBD2. This CDR3 region has 18 residues. The V and J ends lost 2 bases and 5 bases, in that order; junction bases with no gene match: 12. Looked up from germline, CDR1 is SGHTA and CDR2 is FQGNSA. The CDR3 sequence is CASSLTPSGGAYRETQYF. CDR3 bases: TGTGCCAGCAGCTTAACTCCTAGCGGGGGGGCCTATCGGGAGACCCAGTACTTC.

As for this clone: Other DNA sequences of this sample code for an identical CDR3. This sequence joins TRBV5-4 and TRBJ1-2, with D uncertain. The CDR3 covers 12 residues. Per germline, CDR1 SGHNT and CDR2 YYREEE (reference sequence). The V gene lost 0 bases and the J gene lost 7 bases, with 7 bases spanning the gap. CDR3 sequence (DNA): TGTGCCAGCAGCTTGGACCGCGGTGGCTACACCTTC. Translated, it gives CASSLDRGGYTF.

The V gene is TRBV5-1, the J gene TRBJ2-2, with TRBD2 matching 10 bases. This CDR3 spans 17 amino acids. The J segment lost 5 bases and the V segment lost 1 base, leaving 8 bases of the junction unmatched. The V gene's germline CDR1 is SGHRS and CDR2 YFSETQ. The chain's CDR3 is CASSLFSAGGTTGELFF. CDR3 nucleotides: TGCGCCAGCAGCTTGTTCTCAGCGGGGGGGACGACCGGGGAGCTGTTTTTT.

In this sample, this clone turned up a few times. The gene calls are TRBV9 and TRBJ2-3; a weak D match, TRBD2 (5 bases). Germline V lookup: CDR1 SGDLS, CDR2 YYNGEE. The CDR3 extends over 14 amino acids. V was trimmed by 1 base and J by 2 bases, leaving 8 bases between them. CDR3 residues: CASSVLGNTDTQYF. CDR3 nucleotides: TGTGCCAGCAGCGTACTCGGGAACACAGATACGCAGTATTTT. Based on the CDR3 plus reference TRBV9 and TRBJ2-3, the full variable domain is DSGVTQTPKHLITATGQRVTLRCSPRSGDLSVYWYQQSLDQGLQFLIQYYNGEERAKGNILERFSAQQFPDLHSELNLSSLELGDSALYFCASSVLGNTDTQYFGPGTRLTVL.

V gene TRBV19 combines with J gene TRBJ2-5, with a weak D call TRBD1 (5 bases). CDR3 size: 14 residues. V was shortened by 3 bases and J by 10 bases, with 18 bases between the two germline ends. Germline CDR1 LNHDA, CDR2 SQIVND (reference sequence). The CDR3 DNA reads as TGTGCCAGTAGTATCGAAGGGGCTCAGAGTCACCAGTACTTC. As protein: CASSIEGAQSHQYF.

The CDR3 region has the DNA TGTGCCAGCAGCTACACCGCGGGGGTTGCCTACGAGCAGTACTTC. Amino acids: CASSYTAGVAYEQYF. V usage is TRBV7-2 and J usage is TRBJ2-7; TRBD2 matches at 7 bases. V was clipped by 4 bases and J by 2 bases; unmatched bases: 8. Looked up from germline, CDR1 is SGHTA and CDR2 is FQGNSA. CDR3 length: 15 amino acids.

This clone has more than one count but fewer than ten. The rearrangement uses TRBV19 and TRBJ2-5; tentative D call: TRBD2 (6 bases). Trimming took off 5 bases at V and 5 bases at J, with 15 bases between the two ends. CDR3 length: 14 amino acids. Per germline, CDR1 LNHDA and CDR2 SQIVND (reference sequence). Here the CDR3 DNA reads TGTGCCAGTAGTCCCCGGACTGGGAGGGAGACCCAGTACTTC. It is translated as CASSPRTGRETQYF.

This clone was counted a single time. The genes are TRBV9 and TRBJ2-3; a possible D gene is TRBD2 (7 bases). The CDR3 runs to 17 residues. V lost 2 bases and J 1 base, leaving 17 bases between the germline ends. Germline V gene lookup returns CDR1 SGDLS and CDR2 YYNGEE. CDR3 nucleotides: TGTGCCAGCAGCGTTTTGGGGGGGCTAGCTGGCACAGATACGCAGTATTTT. Translation: CASSVLGGLAGTDTQYF.

The chain couples TRBV5-6 to TRBJ2-1, with 11 bases fitting TRBD1. This CDR3 is built from 13 residues. V dropped 3 bases and J dropped 8; count of bases not matched to a gene: 1. Germline V gives CDR1 SGHDT, CDR2 YYEEEE. The CDR3: CASSWTGGYEQFF. In nucleotides, the CDR3 is TGTGCCAGCAGCTGGACAGGGGGCTATGAGCAGTTCTTC.

V is TRBV19 and J is TRBJ1-4; 8 bases line up with TRBD1. V shed 2 bases, J shed 7 bases, and the junction held 6 bases outside the gene matches. The V gene's germline CDR1 is LNHDA and CDR2 SQIVND (reference sequence). The CDR3 is 15 residues long. CDR3 coding DNA: TGTGCCAGTAGTATACAGGGGGCAAAGATTGAAAAACTGTTTTTT. This translates into CASSIQGAKIEKLFF.

CDR3 sequence: CASSPSGTNRELFF. The CDR3 DNA sequence: TGTGCCAGCAGCCCCTCCGGGACAAATAGGGAGCTGTTTTTT. The J gene is TRBJ2-2, the V gene TRBV11-3; a possible D gene is TRBD1 (6 bases). The CDR3 contains 14 residues. Per germline, CDR1 SGHNT and CDR2 YENEEA. Trimming took 5 bases from V and 9 from J, leaving 16 bases between them.

Written as DNA, the CDR3 is TGTGCCAGCAGCTTATTGTCCCAGAGAGGGACAGATACGCAGTATTTT. This translates into CASSLLSQRGTDTQYF. The chain links TRBV7-8 to TRBJ2-3, with D possibly matching TRBD2 (5 bases). Germline CDR1 and CDR2: SGHVS and FQNEAQ. The length of the CDR3 is 16 residues. Deletions cut 2 bases from V and 3 bases from J, with 15 bases between.

J is TRBJ1-3 and V is TRBV13; D gene ambiguous. CDR1 PRHDT and CDR2 FYEKMQ come from the germline V gene (reference sequence). V lost 3 bases to trimming and J lost 2 bases, with 11 bases between them. The CDR3 is 15 residues long. The CDR3 reads CASSLEGSTGNTIYF. The DNA for the CDR3 is TGTGCCAGCAGCTTGGAGGGCTCAACTGGAAACACCATATATTTT.

The gene calls are TRBV7-9 and TRBJ2-1; 11 bases match TRBD2. J was trimmed by 0 bases and V by 7 bases; bases with no gene match: 5. Germline assignment: CDR1 SEHNR and CDR2 FQNEAQ (reference sequence). This CDR3 has 16 residues. CDR3 protein: CASTRGLAASYNEQFF. The CDR3 DNA follows: TGTGCCAGCACCCGGGGACTAGCGGCCTCCTACAATGAGCAGTTCTTC.

This chain connects TRBV18 to TRBJ2-2, with D possibly TRBD2 on 5 matching bases. V was clipped by 10 bases and J by 5 bases, with 14 bases between them. CDR1 and CDR2 (germline): KGHSH, LQKENI. The CDR3 has 13 amino acids. The CDR3 spells CAILPPGTGELFF. In DNA form, the CDR3 reads TGTGCCATCCTCCCCCCGGGGACCGGGGAGCTGTTTTTT.